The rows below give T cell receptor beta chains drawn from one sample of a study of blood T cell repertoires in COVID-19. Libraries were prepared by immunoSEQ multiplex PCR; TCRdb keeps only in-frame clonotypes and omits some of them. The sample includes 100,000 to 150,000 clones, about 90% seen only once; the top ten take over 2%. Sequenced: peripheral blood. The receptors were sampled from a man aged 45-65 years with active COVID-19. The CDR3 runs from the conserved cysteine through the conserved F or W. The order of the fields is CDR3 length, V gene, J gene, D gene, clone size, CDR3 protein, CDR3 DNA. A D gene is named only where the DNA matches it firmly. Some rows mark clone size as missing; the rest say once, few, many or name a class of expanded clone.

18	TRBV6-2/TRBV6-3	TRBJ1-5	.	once	CASSPKTGQRYSNQPQHF	TGTGCCAGCAGCCCGAAGACAGGCCAAAGGTATAGCAATCAGCCCCAGCATTTT
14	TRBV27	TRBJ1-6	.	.	CASSLGQGDSPLHF	TGTGCCAGCAGTTTAGGGCAGGGTGACTCACCCCTCCACTTT
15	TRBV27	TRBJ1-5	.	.	CASKEDGYSNQPQHF	TGTGCCAGCAAGGAGGACGGGTATAGCAATCAGCCCCAGCATTTT
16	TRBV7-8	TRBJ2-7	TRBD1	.	CASSLHRTGKSYEQYF	TGTGCCAGCAGCTTACATAGGACAGGGAAATCCTACGAGCAGTACTTC
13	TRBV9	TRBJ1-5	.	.	CASSVEDNQPQHF	TGTGCCAGCAGCGTAGAAGACAACCAGCCCCAGCATTTT
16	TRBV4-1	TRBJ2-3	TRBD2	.	CASSVPTSGSTDTQYF	TGCGCCAGCAGCGTACCGACTAGCGGGAGCACAGATACGCAGTATTTT
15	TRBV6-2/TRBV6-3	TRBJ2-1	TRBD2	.	CASSTGTSGPNEQFF	TGTGCCAGCAGTACAGGGACTAGCGGGCCAAATGAGCAGTTCTTC
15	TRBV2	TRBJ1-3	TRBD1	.	CASGGGLSSGNTIYF	TGTGCCAGCGGAGGGGGCCTGAGCTCTGGAAACACCATATATTTT
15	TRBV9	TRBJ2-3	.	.	CASSVGGYSTDTQYF	TGTGCCAGCAGCGTAGGAGGGTACAGCACAGATACGCAGTATTTT
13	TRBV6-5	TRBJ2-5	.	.	CASRTGTWETQYF	TGTGCCAGCAGAACCGGGACTTGGGAGACCCAGTACTTC
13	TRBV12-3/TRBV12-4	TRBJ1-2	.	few	CASSLRQRDGYTF	TGTGCCAGCAGTTTAAGGCAGCGGGATGGCTACACCTTC
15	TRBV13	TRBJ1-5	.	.	CASSLGQISNQPQHF	TGTGCCAGCAGCTTAGGGCAGATTAGCAATCAGCCCCAGCATTTT
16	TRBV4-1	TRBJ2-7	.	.	CASSLIQARSSYEQYF	TGCGCCAGCAGCCTCATACAGGCCCGAAGCTCCTACGAGCAGTACTTC
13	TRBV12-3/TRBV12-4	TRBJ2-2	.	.	CASLTGVTGELFF	TGTGCCAGTCTCACAGGAGTCACCGGGGAGCTGTTTTTT
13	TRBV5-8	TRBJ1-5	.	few	CASSLRRGQPQHF	TGTGCCAGCAGCTTGAGGAGGGGCCAGCCCCAGCATTTT
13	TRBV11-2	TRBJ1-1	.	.	CASSPIRYTEAFF	TGTGCCAGCAGCCCAATCAGGTACACTGAAGCTTTCTTT
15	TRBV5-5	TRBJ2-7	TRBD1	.	CASSSNRDRVYEQYF	TGTGCCAGCAGCTCTAACCGGGACAGGGTCTACGAGCAGTACTTC
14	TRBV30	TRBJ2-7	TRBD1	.	CAWSPGTGSYEQYF	TGTGCCTGGAGCCCCGGGACAGGTAGCTACGAGCAGTACTTC
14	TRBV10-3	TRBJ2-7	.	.	CATHSRGGADEQYF	TGTGCCACCCACTCCAGAGGAGGGGCCGACGAGCAGTACTTC
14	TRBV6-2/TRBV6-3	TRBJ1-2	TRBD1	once	CASSTKQGNYGYTF	TGTGCCAGCAGTACTAAACAGGGGAACTATGGCTACACCTTC
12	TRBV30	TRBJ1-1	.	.	CAWSRGDTEAFF	TGTGCCTGGAGCCGCGGGGACACTGAAGCTTTCTTT
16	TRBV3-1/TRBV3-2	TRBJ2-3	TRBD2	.	CASSQERGGFTDTQYF	TGTGCCAGCAGCCAGGAGCGGGGGGGCTTCACAGATACGCAGTATTTT
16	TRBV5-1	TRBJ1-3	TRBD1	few	CASSTGGVHSGNTIYF	TGCGCCAGCAGTACAGGGGGGGTCCACTCTGGAAACACCATATATTTT
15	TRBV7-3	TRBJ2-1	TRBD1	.	CASSSPGTGTNEQFF	TGTGCCAGCAGCTCTCCCGGGACAGGGACCAATGAGCAGTTCTTC
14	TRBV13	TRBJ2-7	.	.	CASSTRGYRYEQYF	TGTGCCAGCAGCACCAGGGGATATCGGTACGAGCAGTACTTC
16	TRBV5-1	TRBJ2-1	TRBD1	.	CASSLGGTGSYNEQFF	TGCGCCAGCAGCTTGGGCGGGACAGGTTCCTACAATGAGCAGTTCTTC
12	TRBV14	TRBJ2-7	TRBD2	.	CASSPGTSEQYF	TGTGCCAGCAGCCCAGGGACTAGCGAGCAGTACTTC
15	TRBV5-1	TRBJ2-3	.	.	CASSLEGRGADTQYF	TGCGCCAGCAGCTTGGAGGGGCGGGGAGCAGATACGCAGTATTTT
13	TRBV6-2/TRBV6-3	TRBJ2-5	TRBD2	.	CASSWGLQQTQYF	TGTGCCAGCAGTTGGGGACTACAACAGACCCAGTACTTC
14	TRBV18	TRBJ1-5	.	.	CASSPLDTNQPQHF	TGTGCCAGCTCCCCTTTGGACACTAATCAGCCCCAGCATTTT
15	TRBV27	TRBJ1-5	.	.	CASSFGQGLNQPQHF	TGTGCCAGCAGTTTTGGTCAGGGCCTTAATCAGCCCCAGCATTTT
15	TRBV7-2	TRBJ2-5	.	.	CASRGAGAGGETQYF	TGTGCCAGCAGAGGCGCGGGGGCCGGAGGAGAGACCCAGTACTTC
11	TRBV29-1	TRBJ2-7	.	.	CSAPRYDEQYF	TGCAGCGCCCCGCGGTACGACGAGCAGTACTTC
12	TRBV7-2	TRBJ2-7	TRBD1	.	CASSRRTGEQYF	TGTGCCAGCAGCCGCCGGACAGGAGAGCAGTACTTC
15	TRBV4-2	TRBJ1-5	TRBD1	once	CASSPGTGDNQPQHF	TGTGCCAGCAGCCCCGGGACAGGGGACAATCAGCCCCAGCATTTT
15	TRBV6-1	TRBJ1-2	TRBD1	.	CASSEGGTGLYGYTF	TGTGCCAGCAGTGAAGGTGGGACAGGTCTCTATGGCTACACCTTC
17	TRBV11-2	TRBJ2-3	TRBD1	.	CASSLGRRTGLTDTQYF	TGTGCCAGCAGCTTAGGTCGTAGGACAGGGCTGACAGATACGCAGTATTTT
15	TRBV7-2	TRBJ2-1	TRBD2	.	CASSTTSGGYNEQFF	TGTGCCAGCAGCACCACTAGCGGGGGGTACAATGAGCAGTTCTTC
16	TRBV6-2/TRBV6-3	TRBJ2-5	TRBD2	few	CASSYYGVAGQETQYF	TGTGCCAGCAGTTACTATGGCGTAGCGGGACAAGAGACCCAGTACTTC
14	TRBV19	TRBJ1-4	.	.	CASSIRVFNEKLFF	TGTGCCAGTAGCATCCGGGTTTTTAATGAAAAACTGTTTTTT
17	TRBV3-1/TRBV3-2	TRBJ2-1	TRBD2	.	CASSRLSGGGSYNEQFF	TGTGCCAGCAGCCGCCTTAGCGGGGGGGGCTCCTACAATGAGCAGTTCTTC
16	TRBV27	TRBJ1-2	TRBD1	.	CASRPGIGDSHYGYTF	TGTGCCAGCAGACCAGGCATAGGGGACAGCCACTATGGCTACACCTTC
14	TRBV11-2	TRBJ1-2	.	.	CASSLRGSNYGYTF	TGTGCCAGCAGCTTACGGGGGTCCAACTATGGCTACACCTTC
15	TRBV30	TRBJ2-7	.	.	CACNHLGGARNEQYF	TGTGCCTGTAACCATCTGGGGGGGGCGAGAAACGAGCAGTACTTC
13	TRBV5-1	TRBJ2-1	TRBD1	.	CASSGTGDNEQFF	TGCGCCAGCTCCGGGACAGGGGACAATGAGCAGTTCTTC
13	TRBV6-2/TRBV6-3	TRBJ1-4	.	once	CASSYSTARKLFF	TGTGCCAGCAGTTATTCGACAGCTCGAAAACTGTTTTTT
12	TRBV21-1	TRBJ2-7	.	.	CASRLIGLGQYF	TGTGCCAGCAGGCTCATCGGGTTGGGGCAGTACTTC
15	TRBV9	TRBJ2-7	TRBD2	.	CASNRGGHPTYEQYF	TGTGCCAGCAACCGGGGGGGGCACCCGACTTACGAGCAGTACTTC
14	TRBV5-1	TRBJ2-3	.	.	CASSPIPTKRVGYF	TGCGCCAGCAGCCCGATCCCGACGAAGAGGGTTGGATATTTT
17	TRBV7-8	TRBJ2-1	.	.	CASSLRLGFLRDNEQFF	TGTGCCAGCAGCTTACGTTTGGGCTTCCTGAGGGACAATGAGCAGTTCTTC
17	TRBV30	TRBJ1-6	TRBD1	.	CAWSGDPTGGSNSPLHF	TGTGCCTGGAGTGGCGACCCTACAGGGGGTAGTAATTCACCCCTCCACTTT
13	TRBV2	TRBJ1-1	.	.	CASSQQENTEAFF	TGTGCCAGCAGCCAACAGGAAAACACTGAAGCTTTCTTT
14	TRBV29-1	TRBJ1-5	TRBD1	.	CSVATGTGGQPQHF	TGCAGCGTAGCCACCGGGACAGGGGGACAGCCCCAGCATTTT